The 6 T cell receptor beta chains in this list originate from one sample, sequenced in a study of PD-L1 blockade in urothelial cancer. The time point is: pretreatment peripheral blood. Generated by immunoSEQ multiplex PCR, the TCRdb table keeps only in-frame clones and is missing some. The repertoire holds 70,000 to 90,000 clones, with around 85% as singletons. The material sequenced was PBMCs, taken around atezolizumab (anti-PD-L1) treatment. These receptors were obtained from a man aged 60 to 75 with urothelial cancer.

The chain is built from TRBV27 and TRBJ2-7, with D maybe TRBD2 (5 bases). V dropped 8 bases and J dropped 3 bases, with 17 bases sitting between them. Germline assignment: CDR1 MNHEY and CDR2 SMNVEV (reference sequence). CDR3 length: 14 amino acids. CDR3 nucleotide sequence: TGTGCCAGCGGATTAACCGGGAAGAACTACGAGCAGTACTTC. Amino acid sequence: CASGLTGKNYEQYF.

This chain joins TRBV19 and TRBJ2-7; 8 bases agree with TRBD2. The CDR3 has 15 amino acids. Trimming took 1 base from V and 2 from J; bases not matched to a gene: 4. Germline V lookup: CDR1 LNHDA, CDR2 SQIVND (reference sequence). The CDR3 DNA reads TGTGCCAGTAGTATAGGCACTAGCGGAACCTACGAGCAGTACTTC. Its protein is CASSIGTSGTYEQYF. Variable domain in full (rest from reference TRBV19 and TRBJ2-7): DGGITQSPKYLFRKEGQNVTLSCEQNLNHDAMYWYRQDPGQGLRLIYYSQIVNDFQKGDIAEGYSVSREKKESFPLTVTSAQKNPTAFYLCASSIGTSGTYEQYFGPGTRLTVT.

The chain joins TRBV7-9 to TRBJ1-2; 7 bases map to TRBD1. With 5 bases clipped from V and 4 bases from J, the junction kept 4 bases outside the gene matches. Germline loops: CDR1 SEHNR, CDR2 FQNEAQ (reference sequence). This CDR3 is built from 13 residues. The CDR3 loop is CASSQGQIYGYTF. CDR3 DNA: TGTGCCAGCAGCCAGGGACAGATCTATGGCTACACCTTC.

CDR3 DNA sequence: TGCGCCAGCAGCTTGGTGGGGAGCTCTGGGGCCAACGTCCTGACTTTC. Protein sequence: CASSLVGSSGANVLTF. The chain has TRBV5-1 and TRBJ2-6; TRBD2 might be the D (5 bases). The CDR3 totals 16 residues. Germline V gene data show CDR1 as SGHRS and CDR2 as YFSETQ. V gave up 0 bases and J gave up 0 bases, with 7 bases separating them.

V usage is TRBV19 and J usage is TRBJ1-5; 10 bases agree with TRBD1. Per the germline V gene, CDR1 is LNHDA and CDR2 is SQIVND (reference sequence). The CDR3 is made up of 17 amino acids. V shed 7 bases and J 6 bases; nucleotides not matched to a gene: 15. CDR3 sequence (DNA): TGTGCCAGTAACCCGGGACAGGGGTTTCGGTGGGGTCAGCCCCAGCATTTT. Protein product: CASNPGQGFRWGQPQHF.

CDR3 protein: CASSDQGSTGELFF. The CDR3 DNA is TGTGCCAGCAGTGACCAGGGAAGTACCGGGGAGCTGTTTTTT. The chain joins TRBV25-1 to TRBJ2-2; D is perhaps TRBD1 (5 bases). Germline V gene data show CDR1 as MGHDK and CDR2 as SYGVNS. V was clipped by 3 bases and J by 5 bases, with 10 bases between them. The CDR3 contains 14 residues.